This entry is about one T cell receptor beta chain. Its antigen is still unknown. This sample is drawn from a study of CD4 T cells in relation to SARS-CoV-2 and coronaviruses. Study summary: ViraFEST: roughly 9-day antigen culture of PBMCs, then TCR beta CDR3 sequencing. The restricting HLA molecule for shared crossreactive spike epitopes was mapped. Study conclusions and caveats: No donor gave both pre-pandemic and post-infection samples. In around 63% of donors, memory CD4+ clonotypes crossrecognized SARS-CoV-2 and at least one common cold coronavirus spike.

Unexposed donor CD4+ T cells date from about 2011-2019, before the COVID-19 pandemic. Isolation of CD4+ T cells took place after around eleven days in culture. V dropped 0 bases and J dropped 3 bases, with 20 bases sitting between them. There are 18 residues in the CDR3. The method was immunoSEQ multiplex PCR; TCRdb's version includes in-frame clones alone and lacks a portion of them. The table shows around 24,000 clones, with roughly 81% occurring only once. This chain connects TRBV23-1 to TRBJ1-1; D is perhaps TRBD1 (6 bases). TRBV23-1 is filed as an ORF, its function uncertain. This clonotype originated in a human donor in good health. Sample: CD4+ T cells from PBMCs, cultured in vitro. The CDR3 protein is CASSQSGRTDLLDTEAFF. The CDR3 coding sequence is TGCGCCAGCAGTCAATCCGGCCGGACAGATCTTCTGGACACTGAAGCTTTCTTT.